The source of this T cell receptor (beta chain) is a study of blood T cell repertoires in COVID-19. Study-wide context: Donors in the United States, Italy and Spain gave samples during acute or convalescent COVID-19.

Original data processing: Cell counts per sample came from amplifying reference gene primers. The table came from immunoSEQ multiplex PCR; TCRdb's copy has only in-frame clones and leaves some out. V, J and clone size are those of that table, while D and trimming were read from the DNA. In the table there are approximately 120,000 clones, about four fifths of which are singletons. With 6 bases removed from V and 6 bases from J, the gap between germline ends came to 8 bases. CDR3 length: 11 residues. Looked up from germline, CDR1 is DFQATT and CDR2 is SNEGSKA (reference sequence). The sample comprised peripheral blood. The chain has TRBV20-1 and TRBJ1-4; D gene uncertain. The clonotype comes from a man aged 55 to 70 with acute or convalescent COVID-19. The CDR3 DNA reads TGCAGTGCCAATTCAGATGAAAAACTGTTTTTT. Its protein product is CSANSDEKLFF.